A single TCR beta chain is shown here with its context. Per the study methods: Filtering differed since immunoSEQ provided only junctions, with no quality scores. TCRdb's table, derived via immunoSEQ multiplex PCR, lists solely in-frame clones and lacks some. The V and J calls and clone size are taken from that table; D and trimming were inferred from the DNA. The sample carries roughly 2.2 million clones, approximately 93% recorded once. The data belong to a study of shared clonotypes between healthy human individuals. Study as a whole: Every donor yielded three CD4 naive, three CD4 memory, two CD8 naive and one CD8 memory plate.

CDR1 is SGHRS and CDR2 is YFSETQ in the germline V gene. The CDR3 loop spans 14 amino acids. The germline V and J ends were trimmed by 6 bases and 3 bases, with 12 bases remaining between them. J is TRBJ2-2 and V is TRBV5-1; perhaps TRBD2 as D (5 bases). Source material: naive CD4+ T cells from PBMCs. The subset denotes: CD45RA+ positively selected. The receptor's source is a man aged 18 to 35 in good health. Some clones in this sample may be carry-over from other donors' samples. CDR3 nucleotides: TGCGCCAGCAAAGTCGGAGGCCACACCGGGGAGCTGTTTTTT. It codes for CASKVGGHTGELFF. Drawing the rest from reference TRBV5-1 and TRBJ2-2, the complete variable domain is KAGVTQTPRYLIKTRGQQVTLSCSPISGHRSVSWYQQTPGQGLQFLFEYFSETQRNKGNFPGRFSGRQFSNSRSEMNVSTLELGDSALYLCASKVGGHTGELFFGEGSRLTVL.